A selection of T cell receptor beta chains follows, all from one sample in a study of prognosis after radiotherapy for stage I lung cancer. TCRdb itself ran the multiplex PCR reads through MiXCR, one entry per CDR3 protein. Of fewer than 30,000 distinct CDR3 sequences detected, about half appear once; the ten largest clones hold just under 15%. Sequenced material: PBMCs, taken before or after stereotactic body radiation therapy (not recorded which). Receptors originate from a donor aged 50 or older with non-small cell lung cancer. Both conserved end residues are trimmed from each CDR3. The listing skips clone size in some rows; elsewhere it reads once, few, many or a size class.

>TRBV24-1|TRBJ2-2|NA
ATSVYDITGELF
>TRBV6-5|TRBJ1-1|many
ASSYSINRGEAF
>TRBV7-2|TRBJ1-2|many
ASSLVLTRDYGYT
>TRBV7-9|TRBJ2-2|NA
ASILAPGGTTGELF
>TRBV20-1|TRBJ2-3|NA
SATPYGLGATSTDTQY
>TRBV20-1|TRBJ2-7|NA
SARDIGDRSSYDQY
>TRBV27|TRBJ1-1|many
ASSLTVFSVTEAF
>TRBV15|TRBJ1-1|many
ATSNGYTEAF
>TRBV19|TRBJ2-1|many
ASSMSGGVYNEQF
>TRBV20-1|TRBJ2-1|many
SARVGMRGLAGNGF
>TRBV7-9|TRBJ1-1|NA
ASSSRDTMNTEAF
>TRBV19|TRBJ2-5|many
ASRLAGVETQY
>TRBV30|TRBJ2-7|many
AWRSRAGASYEQY
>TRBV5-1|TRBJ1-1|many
ASSPQGGTEAF
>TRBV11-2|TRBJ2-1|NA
ASSLRLAGGRLGYNEQF
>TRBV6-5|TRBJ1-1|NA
ASSYSAVEAF
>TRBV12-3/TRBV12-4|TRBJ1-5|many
ASSLRGPGNQPQH